This record looks at one T cell receptor beta chain sequence and its context. Measured with immunoSEQ multiplex PCR; TCRdb has only the in-frame clones, and not every one. The sample records 200,000 or so clones, 70% to 90% being singletons. This entry is derived from a study of blood T cell repertoires in COVID-19. Study overall: The study drew acute and convalescent COVID-19 samples from the United States, Italy and Spain.

The V gene end was trimmed by 2 bases and the J gene end by 4 bases; junction bases not matched to a gene: 6. Germline-derived CDR1 and CDR2 are MDHEN and SYDVKM. CDR3 size: 16 residues. Sequenced material: peripheral blood. The receptor was isolated from a man aged 55 to 69 with acute or convalescent COVID-19. This chain links TRBV28 with TRBJ2-1; 9 bases match TRBD2. For the CDR3, the DNA is TGTGCCAGCAGTTTAGTAGCGGGAGAAGTTTACAATGAGCAGTTCTTC. Protein: CASSLVAGEVYNEQFF.